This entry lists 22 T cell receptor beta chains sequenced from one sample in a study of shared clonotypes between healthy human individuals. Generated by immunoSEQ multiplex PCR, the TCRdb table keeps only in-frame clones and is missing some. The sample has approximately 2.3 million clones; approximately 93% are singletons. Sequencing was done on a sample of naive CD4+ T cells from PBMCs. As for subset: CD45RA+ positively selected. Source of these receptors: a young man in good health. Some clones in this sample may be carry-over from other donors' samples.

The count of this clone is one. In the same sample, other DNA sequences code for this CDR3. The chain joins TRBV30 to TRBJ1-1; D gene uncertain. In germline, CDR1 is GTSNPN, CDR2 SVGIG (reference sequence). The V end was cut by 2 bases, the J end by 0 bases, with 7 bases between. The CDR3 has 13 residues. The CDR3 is CAWSSGMNTEAFF. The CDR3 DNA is TGTGCCTGGAGTTCGGGAATGAACACTGAAGCTTTCTTT.

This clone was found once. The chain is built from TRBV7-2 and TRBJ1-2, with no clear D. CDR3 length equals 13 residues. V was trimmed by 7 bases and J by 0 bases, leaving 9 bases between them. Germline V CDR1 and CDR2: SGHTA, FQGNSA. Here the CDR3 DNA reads TGTGCCAGCAAAGACGGGTCTAACTATGGCTACACCTTC. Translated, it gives CASKDGSNYGYTF.

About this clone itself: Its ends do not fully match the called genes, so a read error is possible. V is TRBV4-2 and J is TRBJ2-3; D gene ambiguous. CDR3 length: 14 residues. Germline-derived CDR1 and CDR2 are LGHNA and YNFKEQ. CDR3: CASSQDPGEDTQCF. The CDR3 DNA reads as TGTGCCAGCAGCCAAGATCCGGGTGAGGATACGCAGTGTTTT.

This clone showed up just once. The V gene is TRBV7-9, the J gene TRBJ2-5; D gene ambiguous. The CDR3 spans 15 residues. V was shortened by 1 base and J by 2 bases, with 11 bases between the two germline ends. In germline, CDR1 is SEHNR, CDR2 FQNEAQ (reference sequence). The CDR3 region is CASSLVAGKQETQYF. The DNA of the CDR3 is TGTGCCAGCAGCTTAGTGGCCGGAAAGCAAGAGACCCAGTACTTC.

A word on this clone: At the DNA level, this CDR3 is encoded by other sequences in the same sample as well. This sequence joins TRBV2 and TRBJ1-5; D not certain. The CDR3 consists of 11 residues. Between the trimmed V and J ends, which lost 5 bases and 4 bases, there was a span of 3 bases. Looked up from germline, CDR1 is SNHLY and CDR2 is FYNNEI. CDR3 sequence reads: CASSSNQPQHF. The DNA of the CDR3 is TGTGCCAGCAGTTCTAATCAGCCCCAGCATTTT.

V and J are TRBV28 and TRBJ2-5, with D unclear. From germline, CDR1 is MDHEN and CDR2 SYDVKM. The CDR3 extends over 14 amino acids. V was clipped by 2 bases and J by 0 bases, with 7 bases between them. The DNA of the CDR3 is TGTGCCAGCAGTTTAACGAACTACCAAGAGACCCAGTACTTC. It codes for CASSLTNYQETQYF.

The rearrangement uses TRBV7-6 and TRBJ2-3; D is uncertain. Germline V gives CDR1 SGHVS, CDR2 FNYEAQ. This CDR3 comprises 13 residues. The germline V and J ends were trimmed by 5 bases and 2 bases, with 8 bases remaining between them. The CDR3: CASSQTVTDTQYF. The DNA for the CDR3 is TGTGCCAGCAGCCAGACTGTCACAGATACGCAGTATTTT.

The CDR3 DNA sequence: TGTGCCAGCAGCTTAGGAGTCAGGGGATCCGCCGGGGAGCTGTTTTTT. Translating it yields CASSLGVRGSAGELFF. The chain has TRBV11-2 and TRBJ2-2; D might be TRBD1 (6 bases). The CDR3 length is 16 residues. Germline CDR1 SGHAT, CDR2 FQNNGV. V dropped 1 base and J dropped 6 bases, with 15 bases sitting between them.

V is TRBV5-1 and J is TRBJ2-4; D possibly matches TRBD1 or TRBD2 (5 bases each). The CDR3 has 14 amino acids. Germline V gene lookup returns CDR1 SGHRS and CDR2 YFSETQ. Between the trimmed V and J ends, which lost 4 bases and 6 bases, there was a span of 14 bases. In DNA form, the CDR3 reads TGCGCCAGCAGCATATGGGCCGGGGCAAACATTCAGTACTTC. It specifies CASSIWAGANIQYF.

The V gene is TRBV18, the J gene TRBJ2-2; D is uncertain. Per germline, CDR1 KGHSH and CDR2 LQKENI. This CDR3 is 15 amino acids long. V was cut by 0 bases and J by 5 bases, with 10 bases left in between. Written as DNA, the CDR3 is TGTGCCAGCTCACCACCGAACGGACCTACCGGGGAGCTGTTTTTT. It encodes CASSPPNGPTGELFF.

CDR3 coding DNA: TGCGCCAGCAGCCAAGCTGGGACTAGCGGGCAAGAGACCCAGTACTTC. Protein: CASSQAGTSGQETQYF. The V call is TRBV4-1, the J call TRBJ2-5; TRBD2 aligns across 12 bases. Germline V CDR1 and CDR2: MGHRA, YSYEKL. This CDR3 region has 16 residues. Trimming took 1 base from V and 2 from J; bases not matched to a gene: 2.

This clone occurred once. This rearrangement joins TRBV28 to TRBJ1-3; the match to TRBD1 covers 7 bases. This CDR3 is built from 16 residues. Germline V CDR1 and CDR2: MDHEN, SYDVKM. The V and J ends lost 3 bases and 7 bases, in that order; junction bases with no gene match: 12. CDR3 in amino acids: CASSLGGGAGGNTIYF. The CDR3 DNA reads TGTGCCAGCAGTTTGGGAGGGGGCGCGGGCGGGAACACCATATATTTT.

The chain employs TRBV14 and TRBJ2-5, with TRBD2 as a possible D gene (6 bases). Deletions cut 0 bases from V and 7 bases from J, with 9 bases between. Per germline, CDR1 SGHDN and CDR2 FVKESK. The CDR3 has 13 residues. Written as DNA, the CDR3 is TGTGCCAGCAGCCAAGATTGGGGAGGGACCCAGTACTTC. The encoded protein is CASSQDWGGTQYF.

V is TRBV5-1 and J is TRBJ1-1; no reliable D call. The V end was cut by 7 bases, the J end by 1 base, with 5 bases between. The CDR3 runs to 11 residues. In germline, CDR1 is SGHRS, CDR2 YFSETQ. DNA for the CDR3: TGCGCCAGCTGGACGAACACTGAAGCTTTCTTT. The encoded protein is CASWTNTEAFF. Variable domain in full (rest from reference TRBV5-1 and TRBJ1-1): KAGVTQTPRYLIKTRGQQVTLSCSPISGHRSVSWYQQTPGQGLQFLFEYFSETQRNKGNFPGRFSGRQFSNSRSEMNVSTLELGDSALYLCASWTNTEAFFGQGTRLTVV.

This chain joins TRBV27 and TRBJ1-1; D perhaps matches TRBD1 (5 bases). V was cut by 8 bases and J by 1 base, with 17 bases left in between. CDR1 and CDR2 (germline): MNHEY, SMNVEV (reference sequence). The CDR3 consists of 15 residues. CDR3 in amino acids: CASRALQGANTEAFF. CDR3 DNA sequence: TGTGCCAGCCGGGCATTGCAGGGAGCGAACACTGAAGCTTTCTTT.

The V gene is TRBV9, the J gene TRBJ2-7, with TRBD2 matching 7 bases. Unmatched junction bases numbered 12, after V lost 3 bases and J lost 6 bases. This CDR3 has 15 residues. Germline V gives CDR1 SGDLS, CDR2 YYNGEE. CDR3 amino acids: CASSGGTNDHFEQYF. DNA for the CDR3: TGTGCCAGCAGCGGCGGGACTAACGACCATTTCGAGCAGTACTTC.

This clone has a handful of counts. The CDR3 loop is CATSRDGGSYGYTF. In nucleotides, the CDR3 is TGTGCCACCAGCAGAGATGGGGGGTCCTATGGCTACACCTTC. The genes are TRBV15 and TRBJ1-2; TRBD1 might be the D (5 bases). The CDR3 consists of 14 residues. V was trimmed by 0 bases and J by 4 bases, leaving 9 bases between them. Per the germline V gene, CDR1 is LNHNV and CDR2 is YYDKDF (reference sequence).

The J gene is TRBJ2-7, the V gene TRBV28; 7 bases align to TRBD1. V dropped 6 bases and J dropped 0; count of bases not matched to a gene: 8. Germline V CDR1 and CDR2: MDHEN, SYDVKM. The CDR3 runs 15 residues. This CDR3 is CASRIWGTASYEQYF. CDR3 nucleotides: TGTGCCAGCAGGATTTGGGGGACAGCCTCCTACGAGCAGTACTTC.

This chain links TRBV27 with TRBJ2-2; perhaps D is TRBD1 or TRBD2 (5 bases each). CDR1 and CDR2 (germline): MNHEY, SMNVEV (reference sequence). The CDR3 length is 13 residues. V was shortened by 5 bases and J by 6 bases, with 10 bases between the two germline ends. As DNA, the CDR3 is TGTGCCAGCAGTAGAGGGGATGCCGGGGAGCTGTTTTTT. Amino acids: CASSRGDAGELFF.

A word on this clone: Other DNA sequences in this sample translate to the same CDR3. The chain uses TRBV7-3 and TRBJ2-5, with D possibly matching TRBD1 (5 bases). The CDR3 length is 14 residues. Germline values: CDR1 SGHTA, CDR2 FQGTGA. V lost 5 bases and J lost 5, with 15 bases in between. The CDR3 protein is CASSPGQGRETQYF. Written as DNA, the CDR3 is TGTGCCAGCAGCCCCGGCCAGGGAAGGGAGACCCAGTACTTC.

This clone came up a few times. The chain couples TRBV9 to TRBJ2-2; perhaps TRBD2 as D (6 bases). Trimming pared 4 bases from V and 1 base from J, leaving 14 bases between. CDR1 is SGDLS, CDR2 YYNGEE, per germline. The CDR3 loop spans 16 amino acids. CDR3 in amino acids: CASSLGGRVNTGELFF. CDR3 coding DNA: TGTGCCAGCAGCCTGGGAGGACGGGTGAACACCGGGGAGCTGTTTTTT.

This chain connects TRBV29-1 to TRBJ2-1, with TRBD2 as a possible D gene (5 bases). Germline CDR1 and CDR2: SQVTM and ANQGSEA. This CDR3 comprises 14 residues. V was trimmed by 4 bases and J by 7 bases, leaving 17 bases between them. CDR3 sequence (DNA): TGCAGCGTTGCCCGGCTAGCTCTATTGAATGAGCAGTTCTTC. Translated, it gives CSVARLALLNEQFF.